The entry below gives a single T cell receptor beta chain sequence along with its context. CDR1 and CDR2 from the germline V gene are SGDLS and YYNGEE. The CDR3 is made up of 14 amino acids. V dropped 3 bases and J dropped 6 bases, with 16 bases sitting between them. TCRdb analysed the 5' RACE reads with MiXCR anew, one entry per CDR3 protein. The data show 350,000 or so distinct CDR3 sequences, roughly 12% seen once. The source of the sample is a study of identical twins. The data were also submitted as part of a second study, on yellow fever vaccine responses in identical twins.

The chain has TRBV9 and TRBJ2-7, with D perhaps TRBD1 or TRBD2 (5 bases each). Sequenced sample: CD8+ T cells sorted from blood. The TCR comes from a woman aged 18-35 years in good health. CDR3 sequence: CASSDGASQAEQYF. The CDR3 DNA reads as TGTGCCAGCAGCGACGGGGCATCCCAGGCCGAGCAGTACTTC.